Given below is one T cell receptor (beta chain) in context. The antigen remains unidentified. The trim removed 9 bases at V and 4 bases at J, leaving 5 bases unmatched. The germline gives CDR1 LNHDA, CDR2 SQIVND (reference sequence). This CDR3 region has 12 residues. Patients were excluded for autoimmune disease history or systemic immunosuppression. The data derive from a study of OX40 agonist ivuxolimab in advanced cancers. Study results and caveats: Clonal expansion in partial responders at 0.1-3.0 mg/kg ranked among the lowest.

Data came from immunoSEQ multiplex PCR; TCRdb stores just in-frame clones and leaves some out. The sample holds about 59,000 clones, about 87% seen once. The receptor's source is an adult with an advanced solid tumor such as melanoma, head and neck, liver or kidney cancer. This sequence joins TRBV19 and TRBJ2-5; 7 bases match TRBD2. The sample here was CD4+ or CD8+ T cells sorted from blood, taken in a trial of the OX40 agonist ivuxolimab. CDR3 DNA: TGTGCCAGCGCGACTAGCCGAGAGACCCAGTACTTC. Its translation: CASATSRETQYF.